This record concerns one T cell receptor beta chain sequence. As yet, its antigen is unknown. TCRdb used MiXCR to reprocess the RACE reads, holding one entry per CDR3 protein. The sample has around 330,000 distinct CDR3 sequences, around 5.5% seen once. This sample was included in a study of human T cells and chemical hapten exposure. Study conclusions and caveats: Unchanged with DPC sensitization were TCRs above 1 in 1000 frequency. Clustering by CDR3 similarity yielded significantly more large clusters from expanded TCRs than controls.

Sample time point: pre-sensitization, week 0. Treatment in this sample: therapeutic diphenylcyclopropenone sensitization with weekly scalp DPC. At every patch-test visit, blood was drawn before the patch test was applied. Germline V gene lookup returns CDR1 SGDLS and CDR2 YYNGEE. The V segment lost 0 bases and the J segment 3 bases; nucleotides outside the gene matches: 4. CDR3 length equals 16 residues. The J gene is TRBJ2-1, the V gene TRBV9; TRBD2 aligns across 9 bases. The specimen comprised whole blood, sampled in connection with sensitization to the hapten diphenylcyclopropenone (DPC). The TCR sequence derives from a woman between 18 and 30 years old with alopecia areata. Some clones in this sample may be carry-over from other donors' samples. The CDR3 is CASSVDLAGNYNEQFF. DNA for the CDR3: TGTGCCAGCAGCGTAGATCTAGCGGGGAACTACAATGAGCAGTTCTTC.